The rows below give T cell receptor beta chains drawn from one sample of a study of post-analysis software for immune sequencing data. MiXCR was run by TCRdb on the PCR reads, yielding one entry per CDR3 protein. The sample has under 900,000 distinct CDR3 sequences, approximately 57% seen once. Input material: blood. The receptor source for this set is a girl between 5 and 17 years old with multiple sclerosis. Both conserved end residues are part of each CDR3. The order of the fields is CDR3 length, J gene, V gene, CDR3 protein.

len: 15
j_gene: TRBJ1-6
v_gene: TRBV6-1
CDR3aa: CASSEAGRDSSPLHF

len: 14
j_gene: TRBJ1-2
v_gene: TRBV20-1
CDR3aa: CSASGQGGDYGYTF

len: 14
j_gene: TRBJ2-1
v_gene: TRBV20-1
CDR3aa: CSAQLEVSYNEQFF

len: 12
j_gene: TRBJ2-5
v_gene: TRBV29-1
CDR3aa: CSVGSNQETQYF

len: 15
j_gene: TRBJ2-7
v_gene: TRBV12-3/TRBV12-4
CDR3aa: CASRRPGLAGVEQYF

len: 17
j_gene: TRBJ1-4
v_gene: TRBV7-2
CDR3aa: CASSSPPGTSTNEKLFF

len: 14
j_gene: TRBJ2-1
v_gene: TRBV20-1
CDR3aa: CSASRASSYNEQFF

len: 14
j_gene: TRBJ1-2
v_gene: TRBV14
CDR3aa: CASSRSPDLGGYTF

len: 13
j_gene: TRBJ1-2
v_gene: TRBV27
CDR3aa: CASSFRDQRGYTF

len: 13
j_gene: TRBJ2-3
v_gene: TRBV28
CDR3aa: CASRRTPGDTQYF

len: 13
j_gene: NA
v_gene: TRBV10-3
CDR3aa: CAISGNSPGEQYF

len: 16
j_gene: TRBJ2-7
v_gene: TRBV7-9
CDR3aa: CASSFTRWGGFYEQYF

len: 13
j_gene: TRBJ2-1
v_gene: TRBV6-5
CDR3aa: CASSPGLANEQFF

len: 13
j_gene: TRBJ1-2
v_gene: TRBV12-3/TRBV12-4
CDR3aa: CASRQSGNYGYTF

len: 14
j_gene: TRBJ1-2
v_gene: TRBV5-1
CDR3aa: CASSLGQSGGRYTF

len: 12
j_gene: TRBJ2-5
v_gene: TRBV29-1
CDR3aa: CSVEERWETQYF

len: 17
j_gene: NA
v_gene: TRBV11-2
CDR3aa: CASSLTLGGSQTYEQYF

len: 16
j_gene: TRBJ2-1
v_gene: TRBV28
CDR3aa: CASSFSEDRNYNEQFF

len: 14
j_gene: TRBJ1-2
v_gene: TRBV2
CDR3aa: CASSFSRRSYGYTF

len: 13
j_gene: TRBJ1-2
v_gene: TRBV12-3/TRBV12-4
CDR3aa: CASSPGVDYGYTF

len: 13
j_gene: TRBJ2-7
v_gene: TRBV5-1
CDR3aa: CASGRGQGTEQYF

len: 12
j_gene: TRBJ1-1
v_gene: TRBV6-5
CDR3aa: CASSPGPAAAFF

len: 13
j_gene: TRBJ2-1
v_gene: TRBV7-3
CDR3aa: CASSLTIDGEQFF

len: 12
j_gene: TRBJ2-5
v_gene: TRBV7-3
CDR3aa: CASSPGFSEQYF

len: 13
j_gene: NA
v_gene: TRBV29-1
CDR3aa: CSVEGDGTYEQYF

len: 15
j_gene: TRBJ2-5
v_gene: TRBV12-3/TRBV12-4
CDR3aa: CASSLGGPTSGTQYF

len: 15
j_gene: TRBJ2-1
v_gene: TRBV7-6
CDR3aa: CASSPEWSGNNEQFF

len: 18
j_gene: TRBJ2-1
v_gene: TRBV20-1
CDR3aa: CSARELGTSGISYNEQFF

len: 17
j_gene: TRBJ2-1
v_gene: TRBV7-3
CDR3aa: CASSLMSRREFYNEQFF

len: 14
j_gene: NA
v_gene: TRBV12-3/TRBV12-4
CDR3aa: CASSTYRGVETQYF

len: 19
j_gene: TRBJ2-5
v_gene: TRBV28
CDR3aa: CASSPPLNRGREGRETQYF

len: 16
j_gene: TRBJ1-4
v_gene: TRBV7-9
CDR3aa: CASSLRSQATNEKLFF

len: 17
j_gene: TRBJ2-5
v_gene: TRBV15
CDR3aa: CATSRDRSGSTQETQYF

len: 13
j_gene: NA
v_gene: TRBV6-6
CDR3aa: CASSYPTGGEQYF

len: 14
j_gene: TRBJ2-5
v_gene: TRBV9
CDR3aa: CASSLSPGTEEQYF

len: 12
j_gene: TRBJ1-1
v_gene: TRBV29-1
CDR3aa: CSVGGINAEAFF

len: 21
j_gene: NA
v_gene: TRBV3-1
CDR3aa: CASSPDESLAGTLSSYNEQYF

len: 14
j_gene: TRBJ2-1
v_gene: TRBV20-1
CDR3aa: CSARGQLEYNEQFF

len: 17
j_gene: TRBJ2-5
v_gene: TRBV7-9
CDR3aa: CASSSPSGRSDQETQYF

len: 17
j_gene: TRBJ2-6
v_gene: TRBV20-1
CDR3aa: CSAREGRRHSGANVLTF

len: 16
j_gene: TRBJ2-3
v_gene: TRBV6-5
CDR3aa: CASSSQWTSGGDTQYF

len: 15
j_gene: TRBJ2-3
v_gene: TRBV6-1
CDR3aa: CASSNEAGGTDTQYF

len: 17
j_gene: TRBJ1-5
v_gene: TRBV6-6
CDR3aa: CASSYIGAGGPKRPQHF

len: 18
j_gene: TRBJ1-5
v_gene: TRBV5-5
CDR3aa: CASSLEGLAVYNNQPQHF

len: 13
j_gene: TRBJ1-2
v_gene: TRBV2
CDR3aa: CASRLQGLYGYTF

len: 15
j_gene: TRBJ1-2
v_gene: TRBV5-1
CDR3aa: CASSKARGWGYGYTF

len: 21
j_gene: TRBJ2-1
v_gene: TRBV10-3
CDR3aa: CAISESRMSSGSFASYNEQFF

len: 15
j_gene: NA
v_gene: TRBV12-3/TRBV12-4
CDR3aa: CASSLATNLDYEQYF

len: 15
j_gene: TRBJ2-7
v_gene: TRBV7-3
CDR3aa: CASSLSPGNTYEQYF

len: 14
j_gene: TRBJ1-1
v_gene: TRBV20-1
CDR3aa: CSAATIRVDTEAFF